This passage covers 8 T cell receptor beta chains from one sample sequenced in a study of T cells after yellow fever vaccination. TCRdb reprocessed the 5' RACE reads with MiXCR, giving one entry per CDR3 protein. This sample has about 360,000 distinct CDR3 sequences; around 6.5% occur once, and the top ten carry about 15%. Sequenced here: PBMCs, sampled 5 days after the yellow fever booster vaccination. These receptors all come from a man aged 25 to 40 who received the YFV17D yellow fever vaccine.

The rearrangement joins TRBV20-1 to TRBJ2-3; D is perhaps TRBD2 (6 bases). The CDR3 is 18 amino acids. Germline V lookup: CDR1 DFQATT, CDR2 SNEGSKA (reference sequence). Trimming took off 5 bases at V and 5 bases at J, with 29 bases between the two ends. CDR3 DNA: TGCAGTGCTTCCACCAGTGGGCGGGAATTAGGGGTCGGAGATACGCAGTATTTT. Translation: CSASTSGRELGVGDTQYF.

The chain has TRBV29-1 and TRBJ1-5; D possibly corresponds to TRBD1 (6 bases). This CDR3 is 13 amino acids long. Germline V gives CDR1 SQVTM, CDR2 ANQGSEA. Trimming removed 6 bases at V and 6 bases at J, with 15 bases between. CDR3 residues: CSVEGVGGQPQHF. Written as DNA, the CDR3 is TGCAGCGTGGAGGGGGTAGGCGGTCAGCCCCAGCATTTT.

V gene TRBV27 combines with J gene TRBJ2-4; 10 bases are shared with TRBD2. The CDR3 is 22 amino acids. Trimming removed 2 bases from V and 0 bases from J; junction bases left unmatched: 19. Germline CDR1 and CDR2: MNHEY and SMNVEV (reference sequence). CDR3 amino acids: CASSLLVVRTSGTVLAKNIQYF. Written as DNA, the CDR3 is TGTGCCAGCAGTTTACTCGTGGTCAGGACTAGCGGAACCGTTCTAGCCAAAAACATTCAGTACTTC.

J is TRBJ2-7 and V is TRBV2; D possibly corresponds to TRBD1 (6 bases). CDR3 length: 16 residues. In germline, CDR1 is SNHLY, CDR2 FYNNEI. V lost 1 base, J lost 4 bases, and 17 bases lay in between. CDR3 in DNA: TGTGCCAGCAGTGAAGGGGGCGTGACAGGCATTTACGAGCAGTACTTC. It is translated as CASSEGGVTGIYEQYF.

This clonotype was recorded a few times. The CDR3 sequence is CAISESRLAYNEQFF. In DNA form, the CDR3 reads TGTGCCATCAGTGAGTCACGACTAGCTTACAATGAGCAGTTCTTC. This rearrangement joins TRBV10-3 to TRBJ2-1; 7 bases are shared with TRBD2. CDR1 and CDR2 from the germline V gene are ENHRY and SYGVKD. V lost 0 bases to trimming and J lost 4 bases; unmatched junction nucleotides: 3. This CDR3 spans 15 amino acids.

This clonotype came up a few times. V and J are TRBV18 and TRBJ1-1; D gene uncertain. The V end was cut by 8 bases, the J end by 1 base, with 11 bases between. The CDR3 loop spans 13 amino acids. The germline V gene encodes CDR1 KGHSH and CDR2 LQKENI. The CDR3 nucleotides are TGTGCCAGCGCAAAGGAAAGGAACACTGAAGCTTTCTTT. Its protein is CASAKERNTEAFF.

The chain recombines TRBV6-2 or TRBV6-3 with TRBJ2-3, with 10 bases fitting TRBD1. The CDR3 is 16 amino acids. CDR1 MNHEY and CDR2 SVGEGT come from the germline V gene. J was trimmed by 3 bases and V by 2 bases; bases with no gene match: 5. The CDR3 loop is CASSYGSGQGTDTQYF. The CDR3 DNA is TGTGCCAGCAGTTACGGATCGGGACAGGGGACAGATACGCAGTATTTT.

The chain employs TRBV12-3 or TRBV12-4 and TRBJ1-4; the D is unclear. The ends were cut back, 1 base at V and 5 bases at J, with 11 bases in the middle. The CDR3 runs to 15 residues. CDR3 DNA sequence: TGTGCCAGCAGTTTAGAAATGAGGACGAATGAAAAACTGTTTTTT. Translating gives CASSLEMRTNEKLFF.